This is a list of T cell receptor beta chains from one sample in a study of blood T cell repertoires in COVID-19. Produced via immunoSEQ multiplex PCR; TCRdb's table is partial and in-frame only. The table shows about 160,000 clones, with approximately 77% occurring only once. Sequenced material: PBMCs or T cells enriched from blood (not recorded which). These receptors all stem from a man in his sixties who had recovered from COVID-19. CDR3s include the opening cysteine and the closing phenylalanine or tryptophan. D genes are given only for firm matches. Clone size is shown for a subset of rows, as once, few, many or a class of expanded clone.

once	TRBV28	TRBD1	TRBJ1-2	13	TGTGCCAGCGGACCGGGACAGGGGCTTGGCTACACCTTC	CASGPGQGLGYTF
-	TRBV5-1	-	TRBJ1-1	15	TGCGCCAGCAGCAGGGAGGAGGGGCTGAGTTTCGAAGCTTTCTTT	CASSREEGLSFEAFF
-	TRBV27	-	TRBJ1-4	14	TGTGCCAGCAGTTTATCCAGGGGAGATGAAAAACTGTTTTTT	CASSLSRGDEKLFF
-	TRBV30	TRBD2	TRBJ2-1	13	TGTGCCTTCCTGGGACTATCTTACAATGAGCAGTTCTTC	CAFLGLSYNEQFF
-	TRBV29-1	-	TRBJ1-5	13	TGCAGCGTCGGCGAGCGGGACAATCAGCCCCAGCATTTT	CSVGERDNQPQHF
-	TRBV13	-	TRBJ2-1	16	TGTGCCAGCACCTCCCGTCGAGTTAGCTCCTACAATGAGCAGTTCTTC	CASTSRRVSSYNEQFF
-	TRBV13	TRBD1	TRBJ2-7	14	TGTGCCAGCAGCCCCGGGACAGGGCCCTACGAGCAGTACTTC	CASSPGTGPYEQYF
-	TRBV7-9	-	TRBJ1-1	11	TGTGCCAGCAGCTTACGCACTGAAGCTTTCTTT	CASSLRTEAFF
-	TRBV7-2	TRBD1	TRBJ2-4	17	TGTGCCAGCAGCCTACTCGGAGACAGGGGGTATGGAAACATTCAGTACTTC	CASSLLGDRGYGNIQYF
few	TRBV7-2	-	TRBJ2-3	14	TGTGCCAGCAGCTTAGACTTAACCACAGATACGCAGTATTTT	CASSLDLTTDTQYF
once	TRBV2	-	TRBJ1-6	14	TGTGCCAGCAGTGCGACAGCGCGGAATTCACCCCTCCACTTT	CASSATARNSPLHF
-	TRBV5-4	TRBD1	TRBJ2-7	13	TGTGCCAGCAGCGGACAGGGGGGACACGAGCAGTACTTC	CASSGQGGHEQYF
-	TRBV28	TRBD1	TRBJ1-2	16	TGTGCCAGCAGTTTGGCGGGACAGCTCGAATCCTATGGCTACACCTTC	CASSLAGQLESYGYTF
few	TRBV12-3/TRBV12-4	TRBD1	TRBJ2-5	13	TGTGCCAGCAGTTTGACAGGGGTGGAGACCCAGTACTTC	CASSLTGVETQYF
-	TRBV12-5	TRBD1	TRBJ1-1	15	TGTGCTACCTCCCCGGGACAGGGTTTTGTCACTGAAGCTTTCTTT	CATSPGQGFVTEAFF
-	TRBV24-1	TRBD1	TRBJ2-3	15	TGTGCCACCAGCGGGACAGGGTTATCCCCCTTTACGCAGTATTTT	CATSGTGLSPFTQYF
-	TRBV29-1	TRBD1	TRBJ2-2	13	TGCAGCGTGACAGGGGTAAACACCGGGGAGCTGTTTTTT	CSVTGVNTGELFF
-	TRBV28	TRBD1	TRBJ2-1	17	TGTGCCAGCAGTTCCATACAGGGGTTAAGATCCTACAATGAGCAGTTCTTC	CASSSIQGLRSYNEQFF
-	TRBV19	TRBD1	TRBJ1-5	13	TGTGCCAGTCGGGACAGGGGGTTTCAGCCCCAGCATTTT	CASRDRGFQPQHF
-	TRBV7-8	TRBD1	TRBJ2-7	14	TGTGCCAGCAGCCCAGGGGGCTCGATATACGAGCAGTACTTC	CASSPGGSIYEQYF
-	TRBV9	TRBD2	TRBJ2-1	16	TGTGCCAGCAGCGTAGAAGCGGGGGGGCCTTACAATGAGCAGTTCTTC	CASSVEAGGPYNEQFF
-	TRBV5-6	-	TRBJ2-3	15	TGTGCCAGCAGCTTGGCGGGGGTTAGCGCAGATACGCAGTATTTT	CASSLAGVSADTQYF
-	TRBV9	-	TRBJ2-3	15	TGTGCCAGCAGCCCCCTTCAGGGGACCACAGATACGCAGTATTTT	CASSPLQGTTDTQYF
-	TRBV9	-	TRBJ2-3	14	TGTGCCAGCAGCGGAAGGGGATCGACAGATACGCAGTATTTT	CASSGRGSTDTQYF
-	TRBV7-6	TRBD2	TRBJ2-3	15	TGTGCCAGCAGCGCTAGCGGGAGGAACACAGATACGCAGTATTTT	CASSASGRNTDTQYF
-	TRBV11-2	-	TRBJ2-6	14	TGTGCCAGCAGCTCCCAAACTGGGGCCAACGTCCTGACTTTC	CASSSQTGANVLTF
once	TRBV7-8	-	TRBJ1-1	13	TGTGCCAGCAGCTCTTACAGGAACACTGAAGCTTTCTTT	CASSSYRNTEAFF
-	TRBV29-1	TRBD1	TRBJ1-2	12	TGCAGCGTTGGGGACAGAAGGTATGGCTACACCTTC	CSVGDRRYGYTF
-	TRBV24-1	TRBD2	TRBJ2-3	15	TGTGCCACCGGGGAGCGGGGGGGCCGTACAGATACGCAGTATTTT	CATGERGGRTDTQYF
few	TRBV5-6	-	TRBJ1-5	13	TGTGCCAGCAGCTCCTATAGCAATCAGCCCCAGCATTTT	CASSSYSNQPQHF
-	TRBV28	-	TRBJ1-1	15	TGTGCCAGCAGTCCCCCCAAAGGAGGGAGAACTGAAGCTTTCTTT	CASSPPKGGRTEAFF
-	TRBV5-1	TRBD2	TRBJ2-5	16	TGCGCCAGCAGCTTTAATTTAGCGGGAGCAGAAGAGACCCAGTACTTC	CASSFNLAGAEETQYF
-	TRBV5-4	-	TRBJ2-2	16	TGTGCCAGCAGCCCTGAGGGACAATATATCGCCGGGGAGCTGTTTTTT	CASSPEGQYIAGELFF
-	TRBV12-3/TRBV12-4	-	TRBJ1-2	13	TGTGCCAGCAGTTTAGGGGCAGGGGTTGGCTACACCTTC	CASSLGAGVGYTF
-	TRBV29-1	-	TRBJ2-1	13	TGCAGCGTTGCGACGACTAGGAAGAATGAGCAGTTCTTC	CSVATTRKNEQFF
-	TRBV7-9	TRBD1	TRBJ1-1	14	TGTGCCAGCAGCTCGGGACAGCTTGGCACTGAAGCTTTCTTT	CASSSGQLGTEAFF
-	TRBV19	TRBD1	TRBJ2-7	13	TGTGCCAGTAGTATCGGGACAGCCTACGAGCAGTACTTC	CASSIGTAYEQYF
-	TRBV5-4	-	TRBJ1-6	13	TGTGCCAGCAGCTCCCCCGATAATTCACCCCTCCACTTT	CASSSPDNSPLHF
-	TRBV30	-	TRBJ1-3	14	TGTGCCTGGGCGACGGGAGGGGTTGGAAACACCATATATTTT	CAWATGGVGNTIYF
-	TRBV4-2	-	TRBJ1-5	16	TGTGCCAGCAGCCAATCAGGGGCCGATAGCAATCAGCCCCAGCATTTT	CASSQSGADSNQPQHF
-	TRBV24-1	TRBD1	TRBJ2-2	16	TGTGCCACCAGTGATTCAAGGGGGCCCAACACCGGGGAGCTGTTTTTT	CATSDSRGPNTGELFF
-	TRBV19	TRBD1	TRBJ1-2	13	TGTGCCAGTAACAGGGGGCCTAACTATGGCTACACCTTC	CASNRGPNYGYTF